This T cell receptor beta chain derives from a study of T cell responses to AZD1222 COVID-19 vaccine (dated by TCRdb to about 2021). About the study as a whole: AZD1222 recipients given second doses at about 4 weeks or at about 12 weeks were pooled, since spike-specific TCR depth and breadth were not found to differ between the two schedules. A total of 230 to 250 trial participants underwent TCR sequencing, of whom approximately 200 had received two doses of AZD1222 and approximately 26 had received two doses of the MenACWY control vaccine. Trial participants were enrolled by age into subgroups of 18-55, 56-69 and 70-plus years, and around 150, 28 and 57 TCR-sequenced participants, respectively, were included in these subgroups.

Per the publication, the time point label means: baseline before first vaccination. Vaccinee samples were obtained from the UK trials COV001 and COV002, which included a single-blind randomized controlled phase 2/3 trial of AZD1222 (ChAdOx1 nCoV-19) in healthy adults. For TCRbeta chain sequencing, PBMC samples from trial participants were taken at day 0 and at day 28 after the second dose. Note on this clone: The specificity of this receptor is unknown. No base quality information exists; no much larger clone differs at one position.

The CDR3 regions of human TCRbeta chains were analyzed by immunosequencing. As for how the authors treated the data: TCRs in the repertoires were matched against a reference library of SARS-CoV-2-specific TCRs that had been generated with the MIRA antigen-specificity platform. Breadth was defined as the fraction of unique TCRs that were SARS-CoV-2-associated, and depth was defined as the fraction of total T cells that were SARS-CoV-2-associated. Each spike-specific TCR was assigned to its reactive spike region and to a CD4 or CD8 class using the MIRA data. Log10-transformed breadth and depth values were compared by one-way ANOVA with Sidak's multiple comparisons tests. The table was pulled from immuneACCESS by TCRdb, which kept in-frame rearrangements only. Such tables lose some clones; where checked, under half of the loss comes from unresolved V genes, and the rest has no known cause. D and trimming come from the DNA, and the V and J calls and clone size come from that table. The sample table records 200,000 or so clones; around 94% of these occur just once. The ten top clones hold under 11% of the sample.

The CDR3 holds 15 amino acids from the cysteine to the phenylalanine. The only DNA kept is the CDR3, 45 bases in frame from the first base. In the germline V gene (reference sequence), CDR1 corresponds to MNHNY and CDR2 to SVGAGI. Trimming removed 5 bases from V and 6 bases from J, leaving 19 bases between the germline ends. The paper as a whole reports these results and caveats: Vaccine-associated CD4 TCRs spanned the whole spike protein, with dominant responses in regions 160-218 and 743-854. Because no day 14 peak-response samples were available, the repertoires could be characterized only after the peak T cell response. Conclusions about previously exposed vaccinees are limited because only six or seven AZD1222 recipients were SARS-CoV-2 seropositive at baseline. In the small 56-69-year group, the increase in depth fell short of significance, most likely because of low power. Reportedly, close to half of the unique spike-specific TCRs recognized epitopes lying outside the regions that are mutated in the B.1.351 and B.1.1.7 variants. Most participants were white British and females outnumbered males, and the authors suggested that clonal diversity may have been underestimated. After two AZD1222 doses, spike-specific TCR breadth and depth were significantly higher than at day 0 and than in MenACWY recipients.

Sample: peripheral blood, taken on day 0 of AZD1222 vaccination. The sequence derives from an adult in good health. The chain is made from TRBV6-6 and TRBJ1-2, with no D gene named confidently. The CDR3 reads as follows: CASSDPDIAADGYTF. The sequenced DNA is TGTGCCAGCAGTGACCCAGATATAGCGGCGGATGGCTACACCTTC.